Given below is one T cell receptor beta chain in context. The antigen is not known. This entry belongs to a study of human T cells and chemical hapten exposure. Study in general: Donors were sensitized with 2% DPC on the upper inner arm.

Time point defined: pre-sensitization, week 0. Documented treatment: therapeutic diphenylcyclopropenone sensitization with weekly scalp DPC. Unfractionated whole blood yielded the extracted total RNA. Patch tests were applied only after blood draws. Those who donated were patients with alopecia, 18 to 70 years of age, and suitable for DPC. V was clipped by 6 bases and J by 3 bases, with 9 bases between them. The germline V gene has CDR1 LNHDA and CDR2 SQIVND (reference sequence). The CDR3 totals 13 residues. Study results and caveats: Among TCRs, those above 1 in 1000 frequency were unaffected by DPC sensitization.

TCRdb ran MiXCR on the RACE reads and lists one entry per CDR3 protein. This table has tens of thousands of distinct CDR3 sequences, 12% appearing once. The chain joins TRBV19 to TRBJ1-5, with D hard to call. This clonotype was sampled from a woman in her 40s with alopecia areata. Some clones in this sample may be carry-over from other donors' samples. The source was whole blood, collected in connection with sensitization to the hapten diphenylcyclopropenone (DPC). The CDR3 here is CASSFNPNQPQHF. Here the CDR3 DNA reads TGTGCCAGTAGCTTCAATCCCAATCAGCCCCAGCATTTT.